Below, 6 T cell receptor beta chains from the same sample are listed, as sequenced in a study of T cell responses to AZD1222 COVID-19 vaccine. Sequenced by immunoSEQ multiplex PCR; TCRdb stores in-frame clones only, minus some. Here the sample spans approximately 120,000 clones, roughly 87% being singletons. This specimen consisted of peripheral blood, obtained on day 0 of AZD1222 vaccination. These receptors originate from an adult in good health.

The V gene is TRBV7-8, the J gene TRBJ2-5; 9 bases are shared with TRBD1. CDR1 is SGHVS, CDR2 FQNEAQ, per germline. V shed 5 bases, J shed 4 bases, and the junction held 5 bases outside the gene matches. The CDR3 consists of 14 residues. CDR3 bases: TGTGCCAGCAGCCTCTACAGGGGGCGAGAGACCCAGTACTTC. The encoded protein is CASSLYRGRETQYF. Filled out from reference TRBV7-8 and TRBJ2-5, the complete variable domain reads GAGVSQSPRYKVAKRGQDVALRCDPISGHVSLFWYQQALGQGPEFLTYFQNEAQLDKSGLPSDRFFAERPEGSVSTLKIQRTQQEDSAVYLCASSLYRGRETQYFGPGTRLLVL.

The V call is TRBV30, the J call TRBJ1-6; a weak D match, TRBD1 (6 bases). The germline V and J ends were trimmed by 3 bases and 9 bases, with 18 bases remaining between them. CDR1 is GTSNPN, CDR2 SVGIG, per germline (reference sequence). The CDR3 has 15 amino acids. CDR3 nucleotide sequence: TGTGCCTGGAGCGGAGGGGGGGGCAGCAGTTCACCCCTCCACTTT. Its protein product is CAWSGGGGSSSPLHF.

CDR3 in DNA: TGTGCCAGCAGCATCAGGGGGGCCTACTCTGGGGCCAACGTCCTGACTTTC. Its protein product is CASSIRGAYSGANVLTF. The chain joins TRBV28 to TRBJ2-6; D might be TRBD1 (7 bases). V lost 6 bases and J 0 bases, leaving 15 bases between the germline ends. This CDR3 spans 17 amino acids. In germline, CDR1 is MDHEN, CDR2 SYDVKM.

The chain employs TRBV2 and TRBJ2-7, with 13 nucleotides matching TRBD2. Germline CDR1 reads SNHLY; CDR2 reads FYNNEI. The CDR3 length is 15 residues. V was pared by 5 bases and J by 1 base, with 2 bases of the junction left unmatched. The DNA for the CDR3 is TGTGCCAGCAGTTCGGGACTAGCGGGGTCCTACGAGCAGTACTTC. Residues: CASSSGLAGSYEQYF.

The chain carries TRBV30 and TRBJ2-1, with D hard to call. From germline, CDR1 is GTSNPN and CDR2 SVGIG (reference sequence). V shed 2 bases and J shed 10 bases, with 15 bases lying between them. This CDR3 comprises 13 residues. CDR3 in DNA: TGTGCCTGGAGTCCCACCGTAGTGGGCGAGCAGTTCTTC. Amino acid sequence: CAWSPTVVGEQFF.

The chain joins TRBV6-2 or TRBV6-3 to TRBJ2-7; a weak D match, TRBD2 (6 bases). From germline, CDR1 is MNHEY and CDR2 SVGEGT. The CDR3 is made up of 18 amino acids. V lost 3 bases, J lost 1 base, and 22 bases lay in between. The CDR3 region is CASSYSERASGYSYEQYF. As DNA, the CDR3 is TGTGCCAGCAGTTATTCCGAAAGAGCCAGCGGGTATTCCTACGAGCAGTACTTC.